A single TCR beta chain is shown here with its context. Its target is unknown. The data were obtained in a study of cytomegalovirus exposure and HLA in healthy donors. Study outcomes and limitations: Later analysis indicated greater clonal expansion among HLA-associated TCR beta chains than among equally common other chains. In a later analysis, V- and J-gene trimming of beta chains associated with a DCLRE1C missense variant, replicated independently.

CDR1 and CDR2 from the germline V gene are MGHRA and YSYEKL. The CDR3 loop spans 16 amino acids. Trimming removed 2 bases from V and 0 bases from J, with 10 bases in between. The PCR ran on 60 Vbeta and 13 Jbeta primers. The data were produced by immunoSEQ multiplex PCR, yet TCRdb's version contains in-frame clones alone and is incomplete. The sample records approximately 130,000 clones, about 80% being singletons. V gene TRBV4-1 combines with J gene TRBJ1-4; D perhaps matches TRBD1 (5 bases). This receptor was taken from a woman aged 40 to 55 in good health and CMV-seronegative. The specimen sequenced was PBMCs. CDR3 residues: CASSQPDKPTNEKLFF. The CDR3 DNA reads TGCGCCAGCAGCCAACCGGACAAGCCAACTAATGAAAAACTGTTTTTT.